The clone carrying this TCR beta chain was counted many times. The antigen is not known. The data were taken from a study of T-cell memory formation after mild COVID-19. Overall study context: TCR clusters mostly belonged to single donors. Findings and limits, study-wide: That cross-reactive memory joined was suggested by some responding clones appearing in pre-infection memory.

The CDR3 contains 15 residues. Germline values: CDR1 SGHTA, CDR2 FQGTGA. V shed 5 bases and J 1 base; nucleotides not matched to a gene: 5. It was 5'RACE with constant-segment primers that produced the TCR alpha and TCR beta cDNA libraries, which carried sample barcodes and UMIs. Via MiXCR, TCRdb re-called the 5' RACE reads, giving one row per CDR3 protein. Of 300,000 to 400,000 distinct CDR3 sequences listed, under 30% were seen once; the top ten hold roughly 14%. The rearrangement uses TRBV7-3 and TRBJ2-3; 8 bases map to TRBD2. The specimen sequenced was PBMCs or a T cell subset sorted from them (not recorded which). The clonotype was recovered from an adult woman who had mild COVID-19 (a few samples of this study predate the infection). Cell type and time point are not known. CDR3: CASSTSGGGTDTQYF. CDR3 bases: TGTGCCAGCAGCACTAGCGGCGGGGGCACAGATACGCAGTATTTT.